These T cell receptor beta chains were read from a single sample in a study of persistence of HIV-infected CD4 T cells. Libraries were prepared by immunoSEQ multiplex PCR; TCRdb keeps only in-frame clonotypes and omits some of them. The sample comprises just under 20,000 clones, about 84% of which are singletons, and roughly 6.4% rests with the top ten. No antigen has been identified for these receptors. The sequences come from CD4+ T cells sorted from PBMCs after roughly 17-hour stimulation, collected from a patient who received antiretroviral therapy. The receptors were sampled from an adult man with HIV who was CMV-seropositive. CDR3s include the opening cysteine and the closing phenylalanine or tryptophan. D genes are given only for firm matches. Some rows have no size entry. The others give once, few or many, or a class for an expanded clone.

len	v_gene	abundance	d_gene	j_gene	CDR3aa	CDR3nt
16	TRBV4-2	-	-	TRBJ1-1	CASSQDGHRVDTEAFF	TGTGCCAGCAGCCAAGATGGCCACCGGGTCGACACTGAAGCTTTCTTT
15	TRBV7-9	-	-	TRBJ2-3	CASSLRMGSTDTQYF	TGTGCCAGCAGCTTGAGAATGGGAAGCACAGATACGCAATATTTT
16	TRBV5-1	-	TRBD1	TRBJ2-1	CASSGVGTGSYNEQFF	TGCGCCAGCAGCGGGGTCGGGACAGGGTCCTACAATGAGCAGTTCTTC
17	TRBV2	-	-	TRBJ2-3	CASSEQGGEGFTDTQYF	TGTGCCAGCAGTGAACAGGGGGGGGAAGGGTTCACAGATACGCAGTATTTT
15	TRBV27	-	-	TRBJ1-1	CASSSPERRNTEAFF	TGTGCCAGCAGTTCCCCGGAGAGGCGGAACACTGAAGCTTTCTTT
13	TRBV2	-	-	TRBJ1-1	CATLDRRNTEAFF	TGTGCCACCTTGGACAGAAGGAACACTGAAGCTTTCTTT
14	TRBV7-6	-	-	TRBJ2-3	CASSAGLSTDTQYF	TGTGCCAGCAGCGCGGGACTTTCTACAGATACGCAGTATTTT
17	TRBV28	-	TRBD1	TRBJ1-5	CASSPYRQGASNQPQHF	TGTGCCAGCAGCCCATACCGACAGGGGGCGAGCAATCAGCCCCAGCATTTT
12	TRBV6-4	once	TRBD1	TRBJ2-3	CASSASPDRIYF	TGTGCCAGCAGTGCCTCTCCGGACAGGATATATTTT
18	TRBV7-2	-	-	TRBJ1-4	CASSLRGVQPQNNEKLFF	TGTGCCAGCAGCTTACGTGGGGTCCAGCCTCAGAATAATGAAAAACTGTTTTTT
15	TRBV2	-	-	TRBJ2-3	CASMPNPVNTDTQYF	TGTGCCAGCATGCCTAACCCAGTTAACACAGATACGCAGTATTTT
14	TRBV29-1	-	-	TRBJ1-5	CSVVLPGEGQPQHF	TGCAGCGTTGTCCTTCCGGGGGAGGGACAGCCCCAGCATTTT
14	TRBV7-2	-	TRBD1	TRBJ1-2	CASSPAGTGYGYTF	TGTGCCAGCAGCCCCGCCGGGACAGGCTATGGCTACACCTTC
16	TRBV19	few	TRBD1	TRBJ1-2	CASSTREQGTNYGYTF	TGTGCCAGTAGCACTCGAGAACAGGGGACGAACTATGGCTACACCTTC
13	TRBV5-4	once	-	TRBJ2-3	CASSLGAQDTQYF	TGTGCCAGCAGCTTGGGTGCACAAGATACGCAGTATTTT
14	TRBV21-1	-	-	TRBJ2-7	CASSRGGWPGEQYF	TGTGCCAGCAGCAGGGGGGGCTGGCCGGGAGAGCAGTACTTC
17	TRBV7-8	-	TRBD1	TRBJ1-4	CASSLVVNRGRDEKLFF	TGTGCCAGCAGCTTAGTAGTTAACAGGGGGCGCGATGAAAAACTGTTTTTT
13	TRBV4-2	once	-	TRBJ1-3	CASSRWSGNTIYF	TGTGCCAGCAGCCGGTGGTCTGGAAACACCATATATTTT
14	TRBV3-1/TRBV3-2	few	-	TRBJ2-7	CASSQVPGYYEQYF	TGTGCCAGCAGCCAAGTCCCAGGTTACTACGAGCAGTACTTC
14	TRBV6-5	-	-	TRBJ1-5	CASDPNGGNQPQHF	TGTGCCAGTGACCCAAACGGTGGAAATCAGCCCCAGCATTTT
14	TRBV3-1/TRBV3-2	-	TRBD2	TRBJ2-2	CASRRTSGPGELFF	TGTGCCAGCAGACGGACTAGCGGGCCCGGGGAGCTGTTTTTT
15	TRBV2	-	-	TRBJ1-1	CASSEMRRGFAEAFF	TGTGCCAGCAGTGAAATGAGGAGGGGATTCGCTGAAGCTTTCTTT
17	TRBV5-6	-	-	TRBJ1-3	CASSVGLSLGAGNTIYF	TGTGCCAGCAGCGTGGGACTCTCTTTAGGTGCTGGAAACACCATATATTTT
14	TRBV10-2	once	TRBD1	TRBJ1-2	CASRDRGRTYGYTF	TGCGCCAGCAGAGACAGGGGACGAACGTATGGCTACACCTTC
16	TRBV7-9	-	-	TRBJ2-1	CASSFGKRGQGNEQFF	TGTGCCAGCAGCTTCGGTAAAAGGGGCCAAGGGAATGAGCAGTTCTTC
16	TRBV5-6	-	-	TRBJ1-2	CASSLFGAGPNYGYTF	TGTGCCAGCAGCCTGTTTGGGGCGGGCCCTAACTATGGCTACACCTTC
14	TRBV7-9	-	TRBD1	TRBJ1-4	CASSRDRVHEKLFF	TGTGCCAGCAGCCGAGACAGGGTGCATGAAAAACTGTTTTTT
13	TRBV7-2	once	-	TRBJ1-4	CASSFVGQEKLFF	TGTGCCAGCAGCTTTGTGGGGCAGGAAAAACTGTTTTTT
12	TRBV11-1	-	-	TRBJ2-1	CASSLTGNEQFF	TGTGCCAGCAGCTTGACGGGGAATGAGCAGTTCTTC
13	TRBV6-1	-	-	TRBJ2-3	CASSEANTDTQYF	TGTGCCAGCAGTGAAGCTAACACAGATACGCAGTATTTT
16	TRBV5-4	-	-	TRBJ2-6	CASRPDRISGANVLTF	TGTGCCAGCAGGCCCGACAGGATCTCTGGGGCCAACGTCCTGACTTTC